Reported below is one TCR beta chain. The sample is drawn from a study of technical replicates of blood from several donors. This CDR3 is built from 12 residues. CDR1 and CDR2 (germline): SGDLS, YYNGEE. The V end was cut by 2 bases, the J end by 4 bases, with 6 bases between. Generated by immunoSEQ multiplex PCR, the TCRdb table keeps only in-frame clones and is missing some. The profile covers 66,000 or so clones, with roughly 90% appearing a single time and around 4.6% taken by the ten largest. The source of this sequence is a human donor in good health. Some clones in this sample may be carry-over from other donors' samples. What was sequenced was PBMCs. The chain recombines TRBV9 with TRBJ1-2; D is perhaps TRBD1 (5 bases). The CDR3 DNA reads TGTGCCAGCAGCGTTCAGGGCTATGGCTACACCTTC. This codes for CASSVQGYGYTF.